This entry lists 16 T cell receptor beta chains sequenced from one sample in a study of beta chain features in type 1 diabetes. Expressed TCRB transcripts were sequenced because the isolated RNA had all been reverse transcribed beforehand. Only in-frame clones appear in the TCRdb table, and some are missing; sequencing was by immunoSEQ multiplex PCR. The top ten clones hold 0.0095% to 0.013% of a sample with some 330,000 clones, 10% to 15% of them seen once. Their antigens are not known. Study results and limitations: Researchers report that Type 1 diabetes patients had moderately but significantly shorter TCRB CDR3s across all four CD4+ subsets.

The sequenced sample was naive CD4+ T cells from blood. These receptor sequences come from a woman aged 18-29 years with type 1 diabetes.

The chain joins TRBV19 to TRBJ1-6; 7 nucleotides agree with TRBD1. Germline assignment: CDR1 LNHDA and CDR2 SQIVND (reference sequence). Losses at the gene ends were 3 bases for V and 9 bases for J; bases not matched to a gene: 5. The CDR3 has 14 residues. The CDR3 sequence: CASSIGTVGSPLHF. The CDR3 nucleotides read TGTGCCAGTAGTATCGGGACAGTAGGTTCACCCCTCCACTTT. Together with reference TRBV19 and TRBJ1-6, the CDR3 gives the full variable domain: DGGITQSPKYLFRKEGQNVTLSCEQNLNHDAMYWYRQDPGQGLRLIYYSQIVNDFQKGDIAEGYSVSREKKESFPLTVTSAQKNPTAFYLCASSIGTVGSPLHFGNGTRLTVT.

There are a few counts of this clone. The chain combines TRBV5-6 with TRBJ2-1; 10 nucleotides agree with TRBD1. The V gene's germline CDR1 is SGHDT and CDR2 YYEEEE. CDR3 length: 14 residues. V was pared by 7 bases and J by 7 bases, with 8 bases of the junction left unmatched. The CDR3 DNA reads as TGTGCCAGCGGACCCGGGACAGGGGTGAATGAGCAGTTCTTC. It yields the protein CASGPGTGVNEQFF.

The chain has TRBV29-1 and TRBJ2-3, with TRBD1 matching over 7 bases. This CDR3 has 13 amino acids. Germline V lookup: CDR1 SQVTM, CDR2 ANQGSEA. The trim removed 6 bases at V and 4 bases at J, leaving 7 bases unmatched. The CDR3 loop reads CSVRGQNADTQYF. As DNA, the CDR3 is TGCAGCGTGAGGGGACAGAACGCAGATACGCAGTATTTT.

This clone came up a few times. The genes are TRBV7-3 and TRBJ2-1; 11 bases fit TRBD2. This CDR3 is built from 14 residues. Germline V gene lookup returns CDR1 SGHTA and CDR2 FQGTGA. V shed 3 bases and J 9 bases; nucleotides not matched to a gene: 4. The CDR3 DNA reads as TGTGCCAGCAGCTTGACTAGCGGGATGGGTGAGCAGTTCTTC. This encodes CASSLTSGMGEQFF.

The chain couples TRBV7-9 to TRBJ2-3; D unresolved. CDR1 and CDR2 from the germline V gene are SEHNR and FQNEAQ (reference sequence). The CDR3 runs to 13 residues. The V end lost 2 bases, the J end lost 4 bases, and 7 bases lay between the germline ends. The DNA for the CDR3 is TGTGCCAGCAGCTTACCCTTCCCAGATACGCAGTATTTT. Translating gives CASSLPFPDTQYF. The variable domain in full, with the rest retrieved from reference TRBV7-9 and TRBJ2-3, is DTGVSQNPRHKITKRGQNVTFRCDPISEHNRLYWYRQTLGQGPEFLTYFQNEAQLEKSRLLSDRFSAERPKGSFSTLEIQRTEQGDSAMYLCASSLPFPDTQYFGPGTRLTVL.

With regard to this clone: Other DNA sequences in this sample translate to the same CDR3. This chain joins TRBV9 and TRBJ1-2; no reliable D call. V was pared by 0 bases and J by 1 base, with 4 bases between. The CDR3 has 13 amino acids. Germline V gene lookup returns CDR1 SGDLS and CDR2 YYNGEE. CDR3 in amino acids: CASSVDSNYGYTF. CDR3 sequence (DNA): TGTGCCAGCAGCGTAGACAGTAACTATGGCTACACCTTC. Variable domain in full (rest from reference TRBV9 and TRBJ1-2): DSGVTQTPKHLITATGQRVTLRCSPRSGDLSVYWYQQSLDQGLQFLIQYYNGEERAKGNILERFSAQQFPDLHSELNLSSLELGDSALYFCASSVDSNYGYTFGSGTRLTVV.

The chain has TRBV9 and TRBJ2-1, with 11 bases aligning to TRBD2. With 0 bases clipped from V and 10 bases from J, the junction kept 6 bases outside the gene matches. The CDR3 has 15 residues. CDR1 SGDLS and CDR2 YYNGEE come from the germline V gene. The CDR3 nucleotides are TGTGCCAGCAGCGTAGATAGCGGGGGGGCGGGGGAGCAGTTCTTC. It is translated as CASSVDSGGAGEQFF.

This clone has only a few counts. The gene calls are TRBV10-3 and TRBJ2-1; the D is unclear. The V end lost 6 bases, the J end lost 0 bases, and 9 bases lay between the germline ends. From germline, CDR1 is ENHRY and CDR2 SYGVKD. CDR3 length equals 14 residues. CDR3 region: CAIRNLDSYNEQFF. For the CDR3, the DNA is TGTGCCATCAGGAATCTAGACTCCTACAATGAGCAGTTCTTC.

This clone occurred a few times. The chain carries TRBV7-3 and TRBJ1-1, with D possibly being TRBD1 (5 bases). With 3 bases removed from V and 3 bases from J, the gap between germline ends came to 8 bases. Germline assignment: CDR1 SGHTA and CDR2 FQGTGA. The CDR3 is 13 amino acids. The CDR3 DNA is TGTGCCAGCAGCTTGGGGCTGGACACTGAAGCTTTCTTT. It is translated as CASSLGLDTEAFF.

In this sample, this clone turned up a few times. The chain combines TRBV14 with TRBJ2-3; D may be TRBD2 (5 bases). Trimming stripped 1 base from V and 14 bases from J, with 13 bases between. The germline CDR1 and CDR2 sequences are SGHDN and FVKESK. This CDR3 spans 12 amino acids. The chain's CDR3 is CASSQVLAIPYF. In nucleotides, the CDR3 is TGTGCCAGCAGCCAAGTGCTAGCTATTCCGTATTTT.

In this sample, this clone turned up a few times. V usage is TRBV5-4 and J usage is TRBJ2-1; TRBD2 agrees at 11 bases. The CDR3 covers 17 residues. The ends lost 4 bases at V and 7 bases at J; junction bases unmatched: 13. The germline V gene has CDR1 SGHNT and CDR2 YYREEE (reference sequence). The CDR3 bases are TGTGCCAGCAGCCTACAAATCGGACTAGCGGGCGGGAATGAGCAGTTCTTC. Its translation: CASSLQIGLAGGNEQFF. The full variable domain, with the rest looked up from reference TRBV5-4 and TRBJ2-1, is ETGVTQSPTHLIKTRGQQVTLRCSSQSGHNTVSWYQQALGQGPQFIFQYYREEENGRGNFPPRFSGLQFPNYSSELNVNALELDDSALYLCASSLQIGLAGGNEQFFGPGTRLTVL.

The J gene is TRBJ2-3, the V gene TRBV19, with 11 bases identical to TRBD2. With V trimmed by 7 bases and J by 6 bases, 3 bases remained unmatched. CDR3 length equals 13 residues. Germline values: CDR1 LNHDA, CDR2 SQIVND (reference sequence). CDR3 DNA sequence: TGTGCCAGTAAACTAGCGGGAGCCGATACGCAGTATTTT. Translation gives CASKLAGADTQYF.

J is TRBJ1-6 and V is TRBV25-1, with D maybe TRBD1 (6 bases). Germline loops: CDR1 MGHDK, CDR2 SYGVNS. V dropped 1 base and J dropped 1 base, with 14 bases sitting between them. CDR3 size: 18 residues. CDR3 nucleotide sequence: TGTGCCAGCAGTGAATTGGGGCAGGGGATTTCCTATAATTCACCCCTCCACTTT. Translated: CASSELGQGISYNSPLHF.

The V gene is TRBV4-3, the J gene TRBJ1-2; D call uncertain. The germline V gene has CDR1 LGHNA and CDR2 YSLEER. The CDR3 has 14 amino acids. Deletions cut 1 base from V and 2 bases from J, with 8 bases between. CDR3 DNA: TGCGCCAGCAGCCAAGTCAGCGGAAACTATGGCTACACCTTC. Translation: CASSQVSGNYGYTF.

The chain uses TRBV7-2 and TRBJ2-1; D is perhaps TRBD1 (5 bases). Per the germline V gene, CDR1 is SGHTA and CDR2 is FQGNSA. The CDR3 consists of 15 residues. Trimming cost V 7 bases and J 5 bases, with 18 bases left between them. The CDR3 reads CASTQQDGANNEQFF. The CDR3 bases are TGTGCCAGCACCCAACAGGACGGAGCTAACAATGAGCAGTTCTTC.

This clone was detected a few times. The chain is built from TRBV11-2 and TRBJ2-3; 8 bases agree with TRBD1. This CDR3 spans 15 amino acids. Germline assignment: CDR1 SGHAT and CDR2 FQNNGV. V dropped 5 bases and J dropped 0; count of bases not matched to a gene: 4. CDR3 sequence reads: CASSVYRGSTDTQYF. The CDR3 bases are TGTGCCAGCAGCGTTTACAGGGGGAGCACAGATACGCAGTATTTT.